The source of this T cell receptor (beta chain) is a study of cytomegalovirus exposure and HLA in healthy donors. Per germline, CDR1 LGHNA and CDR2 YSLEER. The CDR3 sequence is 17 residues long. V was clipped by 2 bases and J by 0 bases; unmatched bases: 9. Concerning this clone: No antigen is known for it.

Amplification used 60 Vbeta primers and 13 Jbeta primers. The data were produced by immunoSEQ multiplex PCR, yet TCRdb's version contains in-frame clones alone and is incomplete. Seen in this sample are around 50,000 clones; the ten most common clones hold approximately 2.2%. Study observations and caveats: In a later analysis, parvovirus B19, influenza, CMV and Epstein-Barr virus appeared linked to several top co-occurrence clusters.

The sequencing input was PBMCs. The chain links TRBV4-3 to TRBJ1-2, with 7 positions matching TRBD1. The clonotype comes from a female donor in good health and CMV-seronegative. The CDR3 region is CASSQSFRDSANYGYTF. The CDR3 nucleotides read TGCGCCAGCAGCCAATCTTTTAGGGACAGCGCTAACTATGGCTACACCTTC.